This T cell receptor (beta chain) was retrieved from a study of blood T cell repertoires in COVID-19. Study-level background: The United States, Italy and Spain provided the acute and convalescent COVID-19 samples.

Seattle patients were enrolled while actively infected and followed longitudinally. Trimming took 5 bases from V and 3 from J, leaving 21 bases between them. CDR3 length equals 17 residues. Germline V gene data show CDR1 as KGHDR and CDR2 as SFDVKD. In the authors' workflow: It was from reference gene primer amplification that nucleated cell counts were estimated. Libraries were prepared by immunoSEQ multiplex PCR; TCRdb keeps only in-frame clonotypes and omits some of them. V and J calls and clone size follow that table, whereas D and trimming were derived from the DNA. The sample shows 300,000 to 400,000 clones, 89% of them seen only once.

The clonotype originates from a woman aged 25 to 39 with COVID-19, enrolled during active disease. The chain couples TRBV24-1 to TRBJ2-5, with D perhaps TRBD1 (6 bases). Sequencing was performed on peripheral blood. In nucleotides, the CDR3 is TGTGCCACCAGTGCCTCTCAACGACCGGGACATGAAGAGACCCAGTACTTC. Translating it yields CATSASQRPGHEETQYF.